A single sample gave rise to the 20 T cell receptor beta chains below, sequenced in a study of monozygotic twins with inflammatory bowel disease. TCRdb reworked the 5' RACE reads into one entry per CDR3 protein, no DNA. The sample has approximately 420,000 distinct CDR3 sequences. Sample: blood. The receptors here all came from a human donor with ulcerative colitis or Crohn's disease, or a healthy co-twin of an affected twin (not recorded which).

The chain has TRBV5-4 and TRBJ2-2; as DNA is missing, the TRBD1 call by TCRdb cannot be tested. Germline V gives CDR1 SGHNT, CDR2 YYREEE (reference sequence). The CDR3 is 15 residues long. CDR3 sequence: CASSPGQGASGELFF.

The rearrangement links TRBV5-1 to TRBJ2-7. Germline V CDR1 and CDR2: SGHRS, YFSETQ. This CDR3 is 13 amino acids long. This CDR3 is CASSQGLFYEQYF.

The chain couples TRBV7-8 to TRBJ2-2. The CDR3 covers 14 residues. Germline CDR1 is SGHVS and CDR2 is FQNEAQ. The CDR3 reads CASSTQTQAGELFF.

This chain uses TRBV3-1 with TRBJ2-3; without DNA, the TCRdb call of TRBD1 cannot be checked. The CDR3 spans 20 residues. Looked up from germline, CDR1 is LGHDT and CDR2 is YNNKEL (reference sequence). CDR3 in amino acids: CASSQEWPGRASHSTDTQYF.

This sequence joins TRBV6-2 or TRBV6-3 and TRBJ1-5; TCRdb reports TRBD1, a call that lacks DNA to check it against. The CDR3 has 16 amino acids. CDR1 and CDR2 (germline): MNHEY, SVGEGT. CDR3 loop: CASSQSGTGFGQPQHF.

V and J are TRBV20-1 and TRBJ2-3; with no DNA, the TCRdb D assignment of TRBD2 cannot be verified. The CDR3 loop spans 13 amino acids. CDR1 DFQATT and CDR2 SNEGSKA come from the germline V gene (reference sequence). CDR3 in amino acids: CSASDPPADTQYF.

CDR3 sequence: CASSQTGGAYNEQFF. This rearrangement joins TRBV7-9 to TRBJ2-1; absent DNA, TCRdb's TRBD1 call cannot be checked. In germline, CDR1 is SEHNR, CDR2 FQNEAQ (reference sequence). CDR3 length: 15 amino acids.

The V gene is TRBV28, the J gene TRBJ2-3; checking the TCRdb D call of TRBD1 is not possible without DNA. This CDR3 has 11 amino acids. Germline values: CDR1 MDHEN, CDR2 SYDVKM. The CDR3 sequence is CASSGGWTQYF.

The chain combines TRBV2 with TRBJ2-3; absent DNA, TCRdb's TRBD2 call cannot be checked. The germline V gene encodes CDR1 SNHLY and CDR2 FYNNEI. This CDR3 region has 13 residues. The CDR3 loop is CASSEEGTDTQYF.

The chain employs TRBV15 and TRBJ1-6; checking the TCRdb D call of TRBD1 is not possible without DNA. Germline-derived CDR1 and CDR2 are LNHNV and YYDKDF (reference sequence). There are 17 residues in the CDR3. CDR3 loop: CATSRGARGSNNSPLHF.

This sequence joins TRBV6-6 and TRBJ1-4; the TCRdb D gene call, TRBD1, has no DNA to confirm it. The CDR3 runs 14 residues. CDR1 MNHNY and CDR2 SVGAGI come from the germline V gene (reference sequence). CDR3: CASSSGKVDEKLFF.

The chain recombines TRBV3-1 with TRBJ2-7; TCRdb gives TRBD1 as the D gene, but with no DNA this cannot be confirmed. Germline CDR1 LGHDT, CDR2 YNNKEL (reference sequence). The CDR3 is 12 residues long. CDR3 sequence: CASSRGDYEQYF.

The chain couples TRBV5-1 to TRBJ1-1; TCRdb returns TRBD1, unconfirmable since there is no DNA. Germline V lookup: CDR1 SGHRS, CDR2 YFSETQ. The CDR3 spans 15 residues. The CDR3 protein is CASSLVAGPNTEAFF.

The chain uses TRBV5-1 and TRBJ2-1; the D call from TCRdb, TRBD2, cannot be confirmed without DNA. The CDR3 runs to 17 residues. From germline, CDR1 is SGHRS and CDR2 YFSETQ. The CDR3 reads CASSLEVTGGDGNEQFF. Based on the CDR3 plus reference TRBV5-1 and TRBJ2-1, the full variable domain is KAGVTQTPRYLIKTRGQQVTLSCSPISGHRSVSWYQQTPGQGLQFLFEYFSETQRNKGNFPGRFSGRQFSNSRSEMNVSTLELGDSALYLCASSLEVTGGDGNEQFFGPGTRLTVL.

CDR3 region: CSALGQGITEAFF. This chain links TRBV29-1 with TRBJ1-1; lacking DNA, the TRBD1 call made by TCRdb goes unchecked. Germline lookup yields CDR1 SQVTM and CDR2 ANQGSEA. This CDR3 comprises 13 residues.

This chain uses TRBV7-3 with TRBJ2-2; without DNA, the TCRdb call of TRBD1 cannot be checked. The CDR3 runs 15 residues. The germline CDR1 and CDR2 sequences are SGHTA and FQGTGA. This CDR3 reads CASSSGTGAVGELFF.

This rearrangement joins TRBV15 to TRBJ2-2; the D call of TRBD1 rests on TCRdb alone, since no DNA is present to check it. CDR1 is LNHNV and CDR2 is YYDKDF in the germline V gene (reference sequence). This CDR3 spans 15 amino acids. CDR3 region: CATSGHRVDTGELFF.

The V and J genes are TRBV6-1 and TRBJ2-7; TCRdb names TRBD1, which stays unverified in the absence of DNA. CDR3 length: 15 residues. Germline CDR1 and CDR2: MNHNS and SASEGT. This chain's CDR3 is CASTPRDRKPYEQYF.

The V and J genes are TRBV4-3 and TRBJ2-7; TCRdb calls TRBD1, which cannot be checked without DNA. This CDR3 has 18 residues. Germline-derived CDR1 and CDR2 are LGHNA and YSLEER. CDR3 region: CASSQDIGGAGRVDEQYF.

CDR3 amino acids: CASSLDRGTGNTIYF. The gene calls are TRBV7-3 and TRBJ1-3. The germline CDR1 and CDR2 sequences are SGHTA and FQGTGA. CDR3 size: 15 residues.